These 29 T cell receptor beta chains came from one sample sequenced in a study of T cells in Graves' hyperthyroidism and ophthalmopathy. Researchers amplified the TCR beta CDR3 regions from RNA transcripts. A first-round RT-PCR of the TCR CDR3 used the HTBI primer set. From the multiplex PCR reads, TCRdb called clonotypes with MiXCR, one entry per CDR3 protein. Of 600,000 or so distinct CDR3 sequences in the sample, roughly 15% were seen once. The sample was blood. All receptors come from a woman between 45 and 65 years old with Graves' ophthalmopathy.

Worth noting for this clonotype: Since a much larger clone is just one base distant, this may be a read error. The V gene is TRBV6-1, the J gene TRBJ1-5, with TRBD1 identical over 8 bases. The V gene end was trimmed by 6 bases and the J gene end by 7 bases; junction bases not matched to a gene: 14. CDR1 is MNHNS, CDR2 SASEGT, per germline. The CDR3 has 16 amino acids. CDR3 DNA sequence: TGTGCCAGCAGCCCCCTGACAGGGGCCCTCTCGCAGCCCCAGCATTTT. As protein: CASSPLTGALSQPQHF.

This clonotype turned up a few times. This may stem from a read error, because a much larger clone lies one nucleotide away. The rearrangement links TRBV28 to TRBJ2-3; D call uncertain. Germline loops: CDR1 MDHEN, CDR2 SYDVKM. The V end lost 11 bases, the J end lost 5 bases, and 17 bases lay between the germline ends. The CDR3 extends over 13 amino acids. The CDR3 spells CAGRQPPGDTQYF. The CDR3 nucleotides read TGTGCCGGCCGTCAGCCCCCTGGAGATACGCAGTATTTT.

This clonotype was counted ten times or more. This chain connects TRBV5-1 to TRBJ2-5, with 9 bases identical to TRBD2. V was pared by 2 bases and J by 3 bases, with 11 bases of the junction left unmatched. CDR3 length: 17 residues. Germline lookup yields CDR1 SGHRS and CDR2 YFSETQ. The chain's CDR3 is CASSFASSGRGKETQYF. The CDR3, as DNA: TGCGCCAGCAGCTTTGCCAGTAGCGGGAGAGGGAAAGAGACCCAGTACTTC.

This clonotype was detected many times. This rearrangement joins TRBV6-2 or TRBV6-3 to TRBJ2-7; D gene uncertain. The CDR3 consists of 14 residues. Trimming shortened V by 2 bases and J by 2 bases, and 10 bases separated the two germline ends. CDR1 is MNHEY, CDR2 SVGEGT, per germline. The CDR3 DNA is TGTGCCAGCAGTTACCAGATCGAAACCTACGAGCAGTACTTC. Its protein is CASSYQIETYEQYF.

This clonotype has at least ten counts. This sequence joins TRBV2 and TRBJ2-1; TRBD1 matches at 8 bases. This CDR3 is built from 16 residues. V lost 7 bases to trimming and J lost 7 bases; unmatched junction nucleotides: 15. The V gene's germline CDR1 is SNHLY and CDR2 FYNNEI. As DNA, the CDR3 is TGTGCCAGCACTAAAAGCCAGGACAGGGCCCTTAATGAGCAGTTCTTC. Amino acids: CASTKSQDRALNEQFF. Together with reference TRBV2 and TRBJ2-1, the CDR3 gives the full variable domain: EPEVTQTPSHQVTQMGQEVILRCVPISNHLYFYWYRQILGQKVEFLVSFYNNEISEKSEIFDDQFSVERPDGSNFTLKIRSTKLEDSAMYFCASTKSQDRALNEQFFGPGTRLTVL.

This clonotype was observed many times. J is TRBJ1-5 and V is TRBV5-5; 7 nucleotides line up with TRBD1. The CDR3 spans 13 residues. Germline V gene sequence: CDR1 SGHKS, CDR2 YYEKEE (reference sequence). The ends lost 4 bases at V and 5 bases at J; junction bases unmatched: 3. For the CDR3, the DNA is TGTGCCAGCAGCAGTGACAGGGATCAGCCCCAGCATTTT. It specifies CASSSDRDQPQHF.

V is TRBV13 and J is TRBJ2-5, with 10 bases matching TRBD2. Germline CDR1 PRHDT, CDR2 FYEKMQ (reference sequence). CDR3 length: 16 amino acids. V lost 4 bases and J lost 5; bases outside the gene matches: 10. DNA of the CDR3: TGTGCCAGCAGCTCCACCGAGCGGGAGGGCCGGGAGACCCAGTACTTC. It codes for CASSSTEREGRETQYF.

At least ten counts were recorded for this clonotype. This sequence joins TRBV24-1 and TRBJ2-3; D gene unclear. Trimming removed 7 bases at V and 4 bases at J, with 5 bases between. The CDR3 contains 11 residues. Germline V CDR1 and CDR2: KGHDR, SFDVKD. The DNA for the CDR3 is TGTGCCACCAGCTTCGCAGATACGCAGTATTTT. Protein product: CATSFADTQYF.

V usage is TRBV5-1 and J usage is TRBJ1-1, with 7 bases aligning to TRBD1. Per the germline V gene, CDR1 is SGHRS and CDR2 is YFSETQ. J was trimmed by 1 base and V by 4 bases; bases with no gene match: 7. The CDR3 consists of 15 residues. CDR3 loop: CASSKDRAANTEAFF. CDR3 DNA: TGCGCCAGCAGCAAAGACAGGGCCGCGAACACTGAAGCTTTCTTT.

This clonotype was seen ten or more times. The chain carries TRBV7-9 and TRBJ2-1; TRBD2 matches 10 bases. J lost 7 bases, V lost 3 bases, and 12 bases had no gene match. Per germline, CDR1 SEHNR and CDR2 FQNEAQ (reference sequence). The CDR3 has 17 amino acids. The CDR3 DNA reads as TGTGCCAGCAGCTTCTATAGATCTAGCGGGAGAGGTAATGAGCAGTTCTTC. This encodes CASSFYRSSGRGNEQFF.

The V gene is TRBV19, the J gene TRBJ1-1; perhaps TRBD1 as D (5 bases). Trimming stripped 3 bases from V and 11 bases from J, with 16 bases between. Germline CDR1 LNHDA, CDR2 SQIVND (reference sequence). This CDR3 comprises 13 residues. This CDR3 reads CASSISRVLRAFF. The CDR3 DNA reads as TGTGCCAGTAGTATTAGCAGGGTATTGCGGGCTTTCTTT.

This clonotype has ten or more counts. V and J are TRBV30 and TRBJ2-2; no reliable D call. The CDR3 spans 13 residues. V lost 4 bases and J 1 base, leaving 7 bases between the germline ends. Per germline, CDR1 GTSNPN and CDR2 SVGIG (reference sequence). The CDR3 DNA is TGTGCCTGGAATTGGCAGAACACCGGGGAGCTGTTTTTT. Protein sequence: CAWNWQNTGELFF.

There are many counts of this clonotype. This CDR3 reads CASSFKPYEQYF. The DNA for the CDR3 is TGTGCCAGCAGCTTCAAACCATACGAGCAGTACTTC. J is TRBJ2-7 and V is TRBV7-9; D is ambiguous. Germline V gene sequence: CDR1 SEHNR, CDR2 FQNEAQ (reference sequence). The CDR3 contains 12 residues. Trimming cost V 3 bases and J 4 bases, with 7 bases left between them.

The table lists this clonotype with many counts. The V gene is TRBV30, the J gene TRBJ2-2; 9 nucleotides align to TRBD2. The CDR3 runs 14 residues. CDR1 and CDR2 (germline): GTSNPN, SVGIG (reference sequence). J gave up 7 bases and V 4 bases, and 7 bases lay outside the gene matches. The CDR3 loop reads CAWTSGIIDGELFF. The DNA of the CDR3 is TGTGCCTGGACTAGCGGGATTATTGACGGGGAGCTGTTTTTT.

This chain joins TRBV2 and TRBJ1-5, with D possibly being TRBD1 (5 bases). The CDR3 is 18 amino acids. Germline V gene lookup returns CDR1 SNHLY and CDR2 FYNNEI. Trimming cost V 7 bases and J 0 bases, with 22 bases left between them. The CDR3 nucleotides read TGTGCCAGCACTCACGGAAGGGCAGGGATCTATAGCAATCAGCCCCAGCATTTT. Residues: CASTHGRAGIYSNQPQHF.

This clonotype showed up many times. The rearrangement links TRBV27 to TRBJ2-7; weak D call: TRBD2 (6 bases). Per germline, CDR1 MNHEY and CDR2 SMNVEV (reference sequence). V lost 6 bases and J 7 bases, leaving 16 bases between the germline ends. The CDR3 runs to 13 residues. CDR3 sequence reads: CASSYLGDWEQYF. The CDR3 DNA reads TGTGCCAGCAGCTACCTCGGGGACTGGGAGCAGTACTTC.

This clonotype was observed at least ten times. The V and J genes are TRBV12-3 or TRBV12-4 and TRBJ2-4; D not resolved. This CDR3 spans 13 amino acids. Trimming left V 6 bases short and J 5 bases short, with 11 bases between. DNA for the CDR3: TGTGCCAGCAGGGTGCTCGGCCAAAACATTCAGTACTTC. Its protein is CASRVLGQNIQYF.

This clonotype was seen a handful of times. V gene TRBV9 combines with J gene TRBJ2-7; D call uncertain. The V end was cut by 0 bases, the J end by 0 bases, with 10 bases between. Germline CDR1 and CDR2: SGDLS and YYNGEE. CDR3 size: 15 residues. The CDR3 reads CASSVGGPSSYEQYF. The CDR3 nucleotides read TGTGCCAGCAGCGTAGGTGGGCCCAGCTCCTACGAGCAGTACTTC.

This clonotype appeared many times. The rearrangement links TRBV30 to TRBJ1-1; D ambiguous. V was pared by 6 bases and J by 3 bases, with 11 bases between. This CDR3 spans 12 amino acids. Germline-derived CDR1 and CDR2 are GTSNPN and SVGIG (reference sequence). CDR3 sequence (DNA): TGTGCCTGTCGCGGGGAGTACACTGAAGCTTTCTTT. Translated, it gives CACRGEYTEAFF.

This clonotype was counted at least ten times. The CDR3 region is CASSLSLYEQYF. CDR3 nucleotides: TGTGCCAGCAGTTTATCATTATACGAGCAGTACTTC. This chain connects TRBV12-3 or TRBV12-4 to TRBJ2-7; D gene uncertain. Trimming removed 2 bases at V and 4 bases at J, with 6 bases between. CDR3 length equals 12 residues.

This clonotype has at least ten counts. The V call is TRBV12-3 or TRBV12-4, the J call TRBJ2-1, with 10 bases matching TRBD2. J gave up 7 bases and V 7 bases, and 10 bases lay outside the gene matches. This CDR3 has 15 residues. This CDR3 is CASTLSAAGGNEQFF. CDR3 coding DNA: TGTGCCAGCACCCTGAGCGCAGCGGGAGGGAATGAGCAGTTCTTC.

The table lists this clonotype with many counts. CDR3 bases: TGTGCTTCTTGGACAGGGCAGGGCGGGGAGAGAGGCTACACCTTC. This translates into CASWTGQGGERGYTF. The chain combines TRBV30 with TRBJ1-2; TRBD1 aligns across 8 bases. Germline values: CDR1 GTSNPN, CDR2 SVGIG (reference sequence). The CDR3 sequence is 15 residues long. Complete variable domain (other parts from reference TRBV30 and TRBJ1-2): SQTIHQWPATLVQPVGSPLSLECTVEGTSNPNLYWYRQAAGRGLQLLFYSVGIGQISSEVPQNLSASRPQDRQFILSSKKLLLSDSGFYLCASWTGQGGERGYTFGSGTRLTVV.

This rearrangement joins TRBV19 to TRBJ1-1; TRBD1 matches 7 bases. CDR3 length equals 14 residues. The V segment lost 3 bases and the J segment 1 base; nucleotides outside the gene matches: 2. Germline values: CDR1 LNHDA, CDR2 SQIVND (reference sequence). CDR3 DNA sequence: TGTGCCAGTAGTATTGGACAGGCGAACACTGAAGCTTTCTTT. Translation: CASSIGQANTEAFF.

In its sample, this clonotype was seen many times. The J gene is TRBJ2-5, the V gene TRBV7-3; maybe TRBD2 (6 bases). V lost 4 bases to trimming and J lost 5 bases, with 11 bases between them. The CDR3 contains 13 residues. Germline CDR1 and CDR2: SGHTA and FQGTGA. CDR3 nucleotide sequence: TGTGCCAGCAGCTCCGGGAGCGGGGAGACCCAGTACTTC. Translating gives CASSSGSGETQYF.

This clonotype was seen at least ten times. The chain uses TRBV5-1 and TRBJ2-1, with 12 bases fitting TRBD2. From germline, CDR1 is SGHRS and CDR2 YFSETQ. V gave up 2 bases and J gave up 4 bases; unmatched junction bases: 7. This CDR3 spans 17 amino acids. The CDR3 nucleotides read TGCGCCAGCAGCTTTCGACTAGCGGGAGTTTTTTACAATGAGCAGTTCTTC. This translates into CASSFRLAGVFYNEQFF. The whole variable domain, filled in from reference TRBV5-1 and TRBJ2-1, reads KAGVTQTPRYLIKTRGQQVTLSCSPISGHRSVSWYQQTPGQGLQFLFEYFSETQRNKGNFPGRFSGRQFSNSRSEMNVSTLELGDSALYLCASSFRLAGVFYNEQFFGPGTRLTVL.

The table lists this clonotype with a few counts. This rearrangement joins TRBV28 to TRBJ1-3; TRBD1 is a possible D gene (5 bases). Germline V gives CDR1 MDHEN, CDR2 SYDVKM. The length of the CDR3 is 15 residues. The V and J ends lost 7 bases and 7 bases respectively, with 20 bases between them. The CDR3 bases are TGTGCCAGCACTTACAAAGCTCAGGGTGGGAACACCATATATTTT. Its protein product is CASTYKAQGGNTIYF.

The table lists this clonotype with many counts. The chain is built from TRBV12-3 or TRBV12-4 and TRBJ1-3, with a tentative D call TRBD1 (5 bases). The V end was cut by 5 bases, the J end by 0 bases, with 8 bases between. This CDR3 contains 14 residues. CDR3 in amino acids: CASSRQSSGNTIYF. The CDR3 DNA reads TGTGCCAGCAGTAGACAGTCCTCTGGAAACACCATATATTTT.

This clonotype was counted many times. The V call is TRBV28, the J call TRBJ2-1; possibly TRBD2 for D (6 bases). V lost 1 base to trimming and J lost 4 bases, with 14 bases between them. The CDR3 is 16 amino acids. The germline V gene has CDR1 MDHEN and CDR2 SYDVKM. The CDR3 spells CASSLFGGARYNEQFF. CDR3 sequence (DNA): TGTGCCAGCAGTTTATTTGGCGGGGCCCGGTACAATGAGCAGTTCTTC.

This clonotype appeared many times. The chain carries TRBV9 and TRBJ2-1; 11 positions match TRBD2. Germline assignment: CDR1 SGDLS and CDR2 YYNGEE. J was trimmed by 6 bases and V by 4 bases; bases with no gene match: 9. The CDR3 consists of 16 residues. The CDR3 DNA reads TGTGCCAGCAGCACCCATCTAGCGGGAGGCTTCAATGAGCAGTTCTTC. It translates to CASSTHLAGGFNEQFF.